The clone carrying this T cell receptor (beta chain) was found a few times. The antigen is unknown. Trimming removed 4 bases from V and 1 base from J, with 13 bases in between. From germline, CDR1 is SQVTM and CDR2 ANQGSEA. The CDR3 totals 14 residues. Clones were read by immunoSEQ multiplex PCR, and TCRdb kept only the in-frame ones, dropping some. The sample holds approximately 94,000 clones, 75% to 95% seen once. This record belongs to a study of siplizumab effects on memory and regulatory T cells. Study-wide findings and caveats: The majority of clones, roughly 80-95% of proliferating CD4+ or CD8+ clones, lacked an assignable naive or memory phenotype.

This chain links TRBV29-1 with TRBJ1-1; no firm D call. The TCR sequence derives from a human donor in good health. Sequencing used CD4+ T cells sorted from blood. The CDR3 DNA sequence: TGCAGCGTTGTGACTGGACGGCAGAACACTGAAGCTTTCTTT. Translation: CSVVTGRQNTEAFF. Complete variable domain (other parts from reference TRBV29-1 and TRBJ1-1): SAVISQKPSRDICQRGTSLTIQCQVDSQVTMMFWYRQQPGQSLTLIATANQGSEATYESGFVIDKFPISRPNLTFSTLTVSNMSPEDSSIYLCSVVTGRQNTEAFFGQGTRLTVV.